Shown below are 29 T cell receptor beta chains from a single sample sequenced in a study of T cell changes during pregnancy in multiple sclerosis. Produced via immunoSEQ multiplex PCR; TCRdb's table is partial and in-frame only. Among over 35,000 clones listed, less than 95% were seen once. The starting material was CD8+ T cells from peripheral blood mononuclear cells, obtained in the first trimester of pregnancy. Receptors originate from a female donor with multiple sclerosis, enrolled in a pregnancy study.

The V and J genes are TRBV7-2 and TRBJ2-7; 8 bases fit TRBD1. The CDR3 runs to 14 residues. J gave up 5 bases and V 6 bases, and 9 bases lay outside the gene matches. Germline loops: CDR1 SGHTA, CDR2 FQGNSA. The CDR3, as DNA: TGTGCCAGCAGTCAAACAGGGGGATGGAACGAGCAGTACTTC. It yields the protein CASSQTGGWNEQYF.

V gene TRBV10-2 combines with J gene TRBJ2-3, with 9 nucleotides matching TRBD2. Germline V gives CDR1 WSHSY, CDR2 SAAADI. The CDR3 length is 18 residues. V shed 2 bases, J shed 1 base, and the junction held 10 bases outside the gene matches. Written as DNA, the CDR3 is TGCGCCAGCAGTGAGAGGTCTAGCGGGAATCGGGGCACAGATACGCAGTATTTT. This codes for CASSERSSGNRGTDTQYF.

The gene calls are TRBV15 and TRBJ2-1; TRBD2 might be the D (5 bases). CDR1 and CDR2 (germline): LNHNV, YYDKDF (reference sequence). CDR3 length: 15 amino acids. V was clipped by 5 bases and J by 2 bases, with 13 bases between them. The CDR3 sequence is CATSGFGEPYNEQFF. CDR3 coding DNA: TGTGCCACCAGCGGTTTCGGGGAACCCTACAATGAGCAGTTCTTC.

DNA of the CDR3: TGTGCCAGCATCCCAAAGGGTCGGGGGGGCTCCTACAATGAGCAGTTCTTC. It is translated as CASIPKGRGGSYNEQFF. V usage is TRBV13 and J usage is TRBJ2-1; 8 nucleotides agree with TRBD2. The ends lost 7 bases at V and 0 bases at J; junction bases unmatched: 11. The CDR3 contains 17 residues. Looked up from germline, CDR1 is PRHDT and CDR2 is FYEKMQ (reference sequence).

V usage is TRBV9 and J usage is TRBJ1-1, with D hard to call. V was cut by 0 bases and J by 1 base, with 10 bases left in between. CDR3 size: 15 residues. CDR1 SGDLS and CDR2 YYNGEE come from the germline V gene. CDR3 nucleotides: TGTGCCAGCAGCGTAGCGTGGGCCGAGAACACTGAAGCTTTCTTT. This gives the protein CASSVAWAENTEAFF.

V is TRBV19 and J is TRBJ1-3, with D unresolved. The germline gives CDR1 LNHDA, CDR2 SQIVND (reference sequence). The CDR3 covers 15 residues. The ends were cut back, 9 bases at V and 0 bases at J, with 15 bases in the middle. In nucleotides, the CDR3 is TGTGCCAGCCTGTTAGCCTCGGTCTCTGGAAACACCATATATTTT. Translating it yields CASLLASVSGNTIYF.

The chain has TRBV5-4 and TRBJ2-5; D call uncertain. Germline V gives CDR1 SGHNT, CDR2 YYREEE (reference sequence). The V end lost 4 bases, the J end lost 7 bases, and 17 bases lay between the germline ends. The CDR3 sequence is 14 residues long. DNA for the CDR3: TGTGCCAGCAGCGGATCCGACCTAGAAGGGACCCAGTACTTC. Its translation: CASSGSDLEGTQYF.

The CDR3: CASSRTLIQGGSPLHF. Here the CDR3 DNA reads TGTGCCAGCAGTCGAACTCTTATCCAAGGGGGTTCACCCCTCCACTTT. The chain recombines TRBV5-6 with TRBJ1-6; D is possibly TRBD1 (6 bases). CDR1 and CDR2 (germline): SGHDT, YYEEEE. The CDR3 is 16 amino acids. V was clipped by 5 bases and J by 9 bases, with 21 bases between them.

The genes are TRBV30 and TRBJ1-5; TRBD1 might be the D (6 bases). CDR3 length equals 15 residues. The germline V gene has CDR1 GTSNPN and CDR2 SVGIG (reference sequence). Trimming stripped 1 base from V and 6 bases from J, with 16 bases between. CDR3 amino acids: CAWSDPGVRVQPQHF. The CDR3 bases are TGTGCCTGGAGTGATCCAGGGGTAAGGGTTCAGCCCCAGCATTTT.

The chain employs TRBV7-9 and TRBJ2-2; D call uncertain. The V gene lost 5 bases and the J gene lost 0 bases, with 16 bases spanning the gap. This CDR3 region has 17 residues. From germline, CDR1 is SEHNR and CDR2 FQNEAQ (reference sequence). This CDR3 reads CASSTIIYNTNTGELFF. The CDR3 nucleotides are TGTGCCAGCAGCACCATTATTTACAATACGAACACCGGGGAGCTGTTTTTT.

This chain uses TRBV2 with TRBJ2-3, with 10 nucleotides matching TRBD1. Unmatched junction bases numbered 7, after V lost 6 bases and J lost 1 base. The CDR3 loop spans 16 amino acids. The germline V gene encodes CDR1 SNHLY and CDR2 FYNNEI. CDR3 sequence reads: CASSADRGLGTDTQYF. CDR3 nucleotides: TGTGCCAGCAGCGCGGACAGGGGGTTGGGCACAGATACGCAGTATTTT.

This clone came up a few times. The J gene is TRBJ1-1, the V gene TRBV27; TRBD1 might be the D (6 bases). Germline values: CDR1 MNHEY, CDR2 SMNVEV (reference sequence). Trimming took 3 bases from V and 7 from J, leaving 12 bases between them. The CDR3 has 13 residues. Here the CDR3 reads CASSFGQFSEAFF. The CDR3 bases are TGTGCCAGCAGTTTTGGACAGTTTAGTGAAGCTTTCTTT.

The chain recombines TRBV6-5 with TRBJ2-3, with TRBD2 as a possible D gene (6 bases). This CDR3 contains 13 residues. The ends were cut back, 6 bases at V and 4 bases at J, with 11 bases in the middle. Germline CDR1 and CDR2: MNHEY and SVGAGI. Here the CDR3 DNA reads TGTGCCAGCAGGACGGGAGAGGCAGATACGCAGTATTTT. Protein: CASRTGEADTQYF.

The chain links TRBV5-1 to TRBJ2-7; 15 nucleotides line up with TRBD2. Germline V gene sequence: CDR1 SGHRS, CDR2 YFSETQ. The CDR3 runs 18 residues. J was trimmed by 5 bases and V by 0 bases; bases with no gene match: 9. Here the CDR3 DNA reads TGCGCCAGCAGCTTGGGGGCCCGGGGACTAGCGGGGGGTCACGAGCAGTACTTC. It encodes CASSLGARGLAGGHEQYF.

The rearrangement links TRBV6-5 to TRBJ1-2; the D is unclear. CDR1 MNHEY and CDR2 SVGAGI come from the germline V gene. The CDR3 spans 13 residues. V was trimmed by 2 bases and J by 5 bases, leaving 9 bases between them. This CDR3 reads CASSYKSGYGYTF. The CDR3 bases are TGTGCCAGCAGTTACAAGTCGGGGTATGGCTACACCTTC.

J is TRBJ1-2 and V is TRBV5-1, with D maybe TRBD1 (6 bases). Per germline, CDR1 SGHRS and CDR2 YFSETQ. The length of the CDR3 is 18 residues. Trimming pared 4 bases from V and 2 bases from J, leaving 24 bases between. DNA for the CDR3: TGCGCCAGCAGCCCACACCACAGGATCAGGGGCGAGAACTATGGCTACACCTTC. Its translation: CASSPHHRIRGENYGYTF.

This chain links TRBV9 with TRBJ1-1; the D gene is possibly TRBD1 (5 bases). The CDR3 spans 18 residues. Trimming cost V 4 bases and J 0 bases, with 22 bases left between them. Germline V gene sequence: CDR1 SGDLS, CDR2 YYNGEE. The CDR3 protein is CASSLPEGRISMNTEAFF. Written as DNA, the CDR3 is TGTGCCAGCAGCCTCCCGGAGGGGCGGATCTCGATGAACACTGAAGCTTTCTTT.

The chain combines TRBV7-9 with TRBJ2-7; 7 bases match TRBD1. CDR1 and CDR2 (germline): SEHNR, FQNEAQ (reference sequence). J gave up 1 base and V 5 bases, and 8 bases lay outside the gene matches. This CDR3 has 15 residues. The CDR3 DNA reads TGTGCCAGCAGCACCCACGGGACAGAATCCTACGAGCAGTACTTC. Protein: CASSTHGTESYEQYF.

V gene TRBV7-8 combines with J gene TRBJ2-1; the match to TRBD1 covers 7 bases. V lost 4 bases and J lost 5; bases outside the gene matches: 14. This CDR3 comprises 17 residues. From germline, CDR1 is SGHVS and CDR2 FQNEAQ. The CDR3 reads CASSYRDSSPAHNEQFF. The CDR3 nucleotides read TGTGCCAGCAGCTACCGGGACAGTTCCCCGGCGCACAATGAGCAGTTCTTC.

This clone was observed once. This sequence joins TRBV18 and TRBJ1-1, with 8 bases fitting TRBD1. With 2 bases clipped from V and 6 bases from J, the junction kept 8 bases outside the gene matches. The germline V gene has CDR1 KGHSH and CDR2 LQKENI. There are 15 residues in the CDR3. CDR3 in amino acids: CASSPTMDRVPEAFF. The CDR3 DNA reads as TGTGCCAGCTCACCAACTATGGACAGGGTTCCTGAAGCTTTCTTT. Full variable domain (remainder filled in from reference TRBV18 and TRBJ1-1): NAGVMQNPRHLVRRRGQEARLRCSPMKGHSHVYWYRQLPEEGLKFMVYLQKENIIDESGMPKERFSAEFPKEGPSILRIQQVVRGDSAAYFCASSPTMDRVPEAFFGQGTRLTVV.

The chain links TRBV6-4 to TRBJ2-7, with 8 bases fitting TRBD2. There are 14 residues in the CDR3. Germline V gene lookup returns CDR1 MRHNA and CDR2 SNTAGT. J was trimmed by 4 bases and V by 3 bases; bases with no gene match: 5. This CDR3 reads CASSEVAGSYEQYF. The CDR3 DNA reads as TGTGCCAGCAGTGAGGTAGCGGGATCATACGAGCAGTACTTC.

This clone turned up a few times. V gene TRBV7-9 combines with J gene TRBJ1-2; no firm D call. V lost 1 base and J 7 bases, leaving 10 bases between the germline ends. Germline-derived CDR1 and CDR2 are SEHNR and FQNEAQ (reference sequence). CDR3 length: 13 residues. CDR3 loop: CASSLGPRGGYTF. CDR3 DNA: TGTGCCAGCAGCTTAGGTCCCAGAGGTGGCTACACCTTC. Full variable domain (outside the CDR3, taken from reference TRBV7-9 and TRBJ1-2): DTGVSQNPRHKITKRGQNVTFRCDPISEHNRLYWYRQTLGQGPEFLTYFQNEAQLEKSRLLSDRFSAERPKGSFSTLEIQRTEQGDSAMYLCASSLGPRGGYTFGSGTRLTVV.

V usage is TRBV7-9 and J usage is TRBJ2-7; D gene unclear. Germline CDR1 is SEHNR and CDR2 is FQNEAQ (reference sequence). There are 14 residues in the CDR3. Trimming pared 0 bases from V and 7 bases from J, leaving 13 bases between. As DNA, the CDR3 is TGTGCCAGCAGCTTAGCGGTAGATGACGGGGAGCAGTACTTC. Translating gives CASSLAVDDGEQYF. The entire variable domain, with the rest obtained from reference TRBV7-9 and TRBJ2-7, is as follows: DTGVSQNPRHKITKRGQNVTFRCDPISEHNRLYWYRQTLGQGPEFLTYFQNEAQLEKSRLLSDRFSAERPKGSFSTLEIQRTEQGDSAMYLCASSLAVDDGEQYFGPGTRLTVT.

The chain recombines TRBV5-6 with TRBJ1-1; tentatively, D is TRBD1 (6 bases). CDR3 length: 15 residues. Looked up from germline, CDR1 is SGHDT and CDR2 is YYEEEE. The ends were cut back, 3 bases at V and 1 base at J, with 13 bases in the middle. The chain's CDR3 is CASSYTPQGNTEAFF. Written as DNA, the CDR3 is TGTGCCAGCAGCTACACACCACAGGGGAACACTGAAGCTTTCTTT. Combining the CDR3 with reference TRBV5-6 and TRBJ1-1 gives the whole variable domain DAGVTQSPTHLIKTRGQQVTLRCSPKSGHDTVSWYQQALGQGPQFIFQYYEEEERQRGNFPDRFSGHQFPNYSSELNVNALLLGDSALYLCASSYTPQGNTEAFFGQGTRLTVV.

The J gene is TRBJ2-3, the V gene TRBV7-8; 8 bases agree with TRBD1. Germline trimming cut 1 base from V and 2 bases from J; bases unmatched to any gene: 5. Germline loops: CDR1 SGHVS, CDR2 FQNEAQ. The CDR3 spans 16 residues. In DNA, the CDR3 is TGTGCCAGCAGCTTAGAACGGACAGGGAACACAGATACGCAGTATTTT. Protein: CASSLERTGNTDTQYF.

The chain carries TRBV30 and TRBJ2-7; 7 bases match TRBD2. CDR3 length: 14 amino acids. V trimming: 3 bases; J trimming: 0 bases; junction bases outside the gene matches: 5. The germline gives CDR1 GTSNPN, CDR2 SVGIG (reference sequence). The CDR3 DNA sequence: TGTGCCTGGAGAGGTCGACTAGCCTCCTACGAGCAGTACTTC. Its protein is CAWRGRLASYEQYF.

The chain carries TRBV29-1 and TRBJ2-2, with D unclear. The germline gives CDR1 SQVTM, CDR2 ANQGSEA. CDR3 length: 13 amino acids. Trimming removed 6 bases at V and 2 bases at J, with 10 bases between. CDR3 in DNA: TGCAGCGTGTACGGAGCAAACACCGGGGAGCTGTTTTTT. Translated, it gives CSVYGANTGELFF.

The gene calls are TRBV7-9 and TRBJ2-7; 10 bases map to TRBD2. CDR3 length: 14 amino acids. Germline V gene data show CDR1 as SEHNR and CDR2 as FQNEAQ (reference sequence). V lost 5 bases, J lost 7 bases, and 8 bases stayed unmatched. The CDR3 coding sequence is TGTGCCAGCAGCGTTCTAGCGGGAGCACGGGAGCAGTACTTC. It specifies CASSVLAGAREQYF.

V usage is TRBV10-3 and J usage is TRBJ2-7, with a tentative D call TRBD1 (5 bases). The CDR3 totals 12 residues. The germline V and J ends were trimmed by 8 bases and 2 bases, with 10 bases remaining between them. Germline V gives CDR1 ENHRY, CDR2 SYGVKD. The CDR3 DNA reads TGTGCCATCGGTGGGGCCACCTACGAGCAGTACTTC. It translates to CAIGGATYEQYF.